One and the same sample provided the 31 T cell receptor beta chains below, sequenced in a study of cytomegalovirus exposure and HLA in healthy donors. The data were produced by immunoSEQ multiplex PCR, yet TCRdb's version contains in-frame clones alone and is incomplete. The sample yields 150,000 to 200,000 clones, over 65% seen once. Sequencing used PBMCs. The receptor set was obtained from a man aged 18-30 years in good health and CMV-seropositive.

The genes are TRBV7-8 and TRBJ2-5, with a tentative D call TRBD2 (6 bases). In germline, CDR1 is SGHVS, CDR2 FQNEAQ. The CDR3 is 14 residues long. The germline V and J ends were trimmed by 1 base and 2 bases, with 8 bases remaining between them. In DNA form, the CDR3 reads TGTGCCAGCAGCTTAGGCGGGAAACAAGAGACCCAGTACTTC. Translated, it gives CASSLGGKQETQYF.

The chain is built from TRBV4-3 and TRBJ2-1; TRBD2 aligns across 11 bases. V lost 1 base and J lost 0; bases outside the gene matches: 8. The CDR3 is 19 residues long. CDR1 and CDR2 (germline): LGHNA, YSLEER. This CDR3 reads CASSQGPGTSGSSYNEQFF. As DNA, the CDR3 is TGCGCCAGCAGCCAAGGCCCCGGGACTAGCGGTAGCTCCTACAATGAGCAGTTCTTC.

This clone has a single count. The chain joins TRBV30 to TRBJ2-5; TRBD1 aligns across 7 bases. The V segment lost 5 bases and the J segment 0 bases; nucleotides outside the gene matches: 3. Germline V CDR1 and CDR2: GTSNPN, SVGIG (reference sequence). The CDR3 totals 13 residues. CDR3 sequence reads: CAWGGQDQETQYF. The CDR3 coding sequence is TGTGCCTGGGGTGGACAGGACCAAGAGACCCAGTACTTC.

This clone was counted only a few times. V gene TRBV13 combines with J gene TRBJ2-1; tentative D call: TRBD2 (7 bases). The germline V gene encodes CDR1 PRHDT and CDR2 FYEKMQ (reference sequence). This CDR3 contains 14 residues. V lost 6 bases and J 4 bases, leaving 13 bases between the germline ends. CDR3 protein: CASRLGGPYNEQFF. The DNA of the CDR3 is TGTGCCAGCAGGCTCGGGGGGCCGTACAATGAGCAGTTCTTC.

This chain links TRBV6-5 with TRBJ2-1; tentative D call: TRBD2 (6 bases). Germline V lookup: CDR1 MNHEY, CDR2 SVGAGI. CDR3 length equals 13 residues. Trimming cost V 4 bases and J 8 bases, with 12 bases left between them. This CDR3 reads CASSFRLGDEQFF. The CDR3 bases are TGTGCCAGCAGTTTTCGACTAGGCGATGAGCAGTTCTTC.

CDR3 sequence: CASSRFTGGSTDTQYF. As DNA, the CDR3 is TGTGCCAGCAGCCGGTTTACAGGGGGCTCTACAGATACGCAGTATTTT. The J gene is TRBJ2-3, the V gene TRBV4-2; 9 positions match TRBD1. The V and J ends lost 4 bases and 3 bases, in that order; junction bases with no gene match: 8. The CDR3 has 16 residues. Germline CDR1 is LGHNA and CDR2 is YNFKEQ.

The chain carries TRBV4-2 and TRBJ1-1, with D tentatively TRBD1 (5 bases). CDR1 LGHNA and CDR2 YNFKEQ come from the germline V gene. The V end lost 6 bases, the J end lost 5 bases, and 13 bases lay between the germline ends. There are 13 residues in the CDR3. The CDR3 DNA reads as TGTGCCAGCAGAAATAAGGGGTATACTGAAGCTTTCTTT. Its protein is CASRNKGYTEAFF.

As concerns this clone: Distinct nucleotide sequences in the sample also encode this CDR3. V gene TRBV9 combines with J gene TRBJ2-3; TRBD2 aligns across 8 bases. This CDR3 has 14 residues. J lost 3 bases, V lost 2 bases, and 2 bases had no gene match. Germline loops: CDR1 SGDLS, CDR2 YYNGEE. The CDR3 here is CASSVGTSTDTQYF. The CDR3 DNA sequence: TGTGCCAGCAGCGTTGGGACTAGTACAGATACGCAGTATTTT. Filled out from reference TRBV9 and TRBJ2-3, the complete variable domain reads DSGVTQTPKHLITATGQRVTLRCSPRSGDLSVYWYQQSLDQGLQFLIQYYNGEERAKGNILERFSAQQFPDLHSELNLSSLELGDSALYFCASSVGTSTDTQYFGPGTRLTVL.

In this sample, this clone turned up a few times. V is TRBV2 and J is TRBJ1-2; D ambiguous. V was clipped by 4 bases and J by 7 bases, with 10 bases between them. Germline values: CDR1 SNHLY, CDR2 FYNNEI. The CDR3 sequence is 12 residues long. CDR3 DNA sequence: TGTGCCAGCAGTGGGAGGTTGGGTGGCTACACCTTC. Translated, it gives CASSGRLGGYTF.

V and J are TRBV7-7 and TRBJ2-1, with 10 bases that match TRBD2. The CDR3 loop spans 15 amino acids. Germline loops: CDR1 SSHAT, CDR2 FNYEAQ (reference sequence). V lost 5 bases, J lost 4 bases, and 5 bases stayed unmatched. As DNA, the CDR3 is TGTGCCAGCAGCGACAGGACTAGCGGATACAATGAGCAGTTCTTC. It codes for CASSDRTSGYNEQFF.

This clone appeared a few times. The chain is built from TRBV6-5 and TRBJ2-1, with a weak D call TRBD1 (6 bases). Trimming removed 10 bases at V and 6 bases at J, with 22 bases between. This CDR3 is built from 15 residues. Germline V gene sequence: CDR1 MNHEY, CDR2 SVGAGI. The CDR3 protein is CATSIGVEGVNEQFF. The CDR3 DNA sequence: TGTGCCACCTCAATTGGGGTCGAGGGGGTCAATGAGCAGTTCTTC.

The chain couples TRBV2 to TRBJ1-6; 7 positions match TRBD1. CDR3 length: 14 amino acids. Germline CDR1 is SNHLY and CDR2 is FYNNEI. Trimming removed 3 bases from V and 6 bases from J; junction bases left unmatched: 2. This chain's CDR3 is CASSDRDSNSPLHF. The CDR3 DNA reads TGTGCCAGCAGTGACCGGGACAGTAATTCACCCCTCCACTTT.

This chain connects TRBV29-1 to TRBJ2-5, with 9 bases aligning to TRBD2. The junction had 10 bases not matched to a gene; V was cut back by 2 bases and J by 6 bases. Germline V lookup: CDR1 SQVTM, CDR2 ANQGSEA. CDR3 length: 15 residues. DNA for the CDR3: TGCAGCGTTGAATCTGGTAGCGGGAGTCGACAGACCCAGTACTTC. Its protein product is CSVESGSGSRQTQYF.

This chain links TRBV19 with TRBJ1-1, with D unresolved. The V gene lost 2 bases and the J gene lost 1 base, with 11 bases spanning the gap. Germline CDR1 and CDR2: LNHDA and SQIVND (reference sequence). This CDR3 spans 15 amino acids. The CDR3 here is CASSITGVENTEAFF. The CDR3 DNA follows: TGTGCCAGTAGTATAACCGGGGTGGAGAACACTGAAGCTTTCTTT.

The rearrangement uses TRBV2 and TRBJ2-2; D unclear. Trimming cost V 6 bases and J 7 bases, with 9 bases left between them. The CDR3 is 12 residues long. The germline V gene has CDR1 SNHLY and CDR2 FYNNEI. The CDR3 is CASSTRHGELFF. CDR3 in DNA: TGTGCCAGCAGCACCAGGCACGGGGAGCTGTTTTTT.

J is TRBJ2-7 and V is TRBV27, with 11 bases fitting TRBD1. Germline V gene data show CDR1 as MNHEY and CDR2 as SMNVEV (reference sequence). This CDR3 is 18 amino acids long. V lost 4 bases, J lost 5 bases, and 16 bases stayed unmatched. The CDR3, as DNA: TGTGCCAGCAGTTCCTCGGACAGGGGGCTCAGGAGGGGCCACGAGCAGTACTTC. This encodes CASSSSDRGLRRGHEQYF.

The chain is built from TRBV7-3 and TRBJ2-1, with TRBD2 identical over 9 bases. Per the germline V gene, CDR1 is SGHTA and CDR2 is FQGTGA. V shed 5 bases and J 0 bases; nucleotides not matched to a gene: 5. CDR3 length equals 16 residues. The CDR3 loop reads CASSASGASSYNEQFF. The DNA of the CDR3 is TGTGCCAGCAGCGCTAGCGGGGCCAGCTCCTACAATGAGCAGTTCTTC.

V gene TRBV2 combines with J gene TRBJ2-3; D perhaps matches TRBD2 (6 bases). Looked up from germline, CDR1 is SNHLY and CDR2 is FYNNEI. Trimming shortened V by 1 base and J by 1 base, and 9 bases separated the two germline ends. CDR3 length equals 15 residues. CDR3 nucleotide sequence: TGTGCCAGCAGTGAAGGACTAGGGGGCACAGATACGCAGTATTTT. Its translation: CASSEGLGGTDTQYF.

This clone was seen more than once but under ten times. V gene TRBV15 combines with J gene TRBJ2-2, with a possible D match to TRBD2 (6 bases). Germline V gene lookup returns CDR1 LNHNV and CDR2 YYDKDF (reference sequence). V gave up 0 bases and J gave up 6 bases, with 11 bases separating them. The CDR3 covers 15 residues. CDR3 nucleotides: TGTGCCACCAGCAGAGAGACGACGGGGGCCGGGGAGCTGTTTTTT. It codes for CATSRETTGAGELFF.

CDR3 region: CASTEDLYSGNQPQHF. The CDR3 region has the DNA TGTGCCAGCACCGAGGATCTGTATAGTGGCAATCAGCCCCAGCATTTT. This chain links TRBV2 with TRBJ1-5; D call uncertain. Germline-derived CDR1 and CDR2 are SNHLY and FYNNEI. Trimming took off 7 bases at V and 2 bases at J, with 18 bases between the two ends. This CDR3 is 16 amino acids long.

The chain recombines TRBV2 with TRBJ2-7; D perhaps matches TRBD1 (5 bases). The germline V gene has CDR1 SNHLY and CDR2 FYNNEI. V was cut by 6 bases and J by 6 bases, with 9 bases left in between. This CDR3 comprises 11 residues. Here the CDR3 reads CASRGESEQYF. CDR3 coding DNA: TGTGCCAGCAGAGGGGAAAGCGAGCAGTACTTC.

The rearrangement joins TRBV10-1 to TRBJ1-5; 12 nucleotides align to TRBD1. Germline lookup yields CDR1 WNHNN and CDR2 SYGVQD (reference sequence). J was trimmed by 3 bases and V by 4 bases; bases with no gene match: 4. This CDR3 has 16 residues. CDR3 sequence reads: CASSGDRGRNNQPQHF. The DNA of the CDR3 is TGCGCCAGCAGTGGGGACAGGGGGCGAAACAATCAGCCCCAGCATTTT.

The chain is built from TRBV29-1 and TRBJ2-1; 9 nucleotides match TRBD2. The CDR3 covers 15 residues. The trim removed 4 bases at V and 8 bases at J, leaving 12 bases unmatched. Germline V gene sequence: CDR1 SQVTM, CDR2 ANQGSEA. Here the CDR3 DNA reads TGCAGCGTTGCTTTTAGTAGCGGGAGAGTCGATGAGCAGTTCTTC. The encoded protein is CSVAFSSGRVDEQFF.

The rearrangement links TRBV27 to TRBJ1-4; 9 bases map to TRBD1. The germline gives CDR1 MNHEY, CDR2 SMNVEV (reference sequence). V was pared by 5 bases and J by 8 bases, with 6 bases of the junction left unmatched. CDR3 length: 14 amino acids. The CDR3 here is CASSPNRGREKLFF. CDR3 in DNA: TGTGCCAGCAGTCCGAACAGGGGGCGCGAAAAACTGTTTTTT.

CDR3 amino acids: CASSPSLNYGYTF. CDR3 DNA: TGTGCCAGCAGTCCCTCCCTTAACTATGGCTACACCTTC. The J gene is TRBJ1-2, the V gene TRBV27; D remains unclear. V lost 5 bases and J 1 base, leaving 8 bases between the germline ends. The germline gives CDR1 MNHEY, CDR2 SMNVEV (reference sequence). There are 13 residues in the CDR3.

The chain carries TRBV27 and TRBJ2-1; the D gene is possibly TRBD2 (6 bases). V gave up 2 bases and J gave up 6 bases, with 11 bases separating them. Germline lookup yields CDR1 MNHEY and CDR2 SMNVEV (reference sequence). The CDR3 length is 14 residues. The CDR3 loop reads CASSLTGSGNEQFF. CDR3 in DNA: TGTGCCAGCAGTTTAACCGGGAGCGGCAATGAGCAGTTCTTC.

The chain carries TRBV5-6 and TRBJ2-3, with D unclear. Deletions cut 2 bases from V and 0 bases from J, with 7 bases between. Germline loops: CDR1 SGHDT, CDR2 YYEEEE. This CDR3 is built from 14 residues. This CDR3 reads CASSFPSSTDTQYF. Written as DNA, the CDR3 is TGTGCCAGCAGCTTCCCCAGTAGCACAGATACGCAGTATTTT.

This chain uses TRBV2 with TRBJ2-1, with 14 bases fitting TRBD2. J lost 7 bases, V lost 6 bases, and 5 bases had no gene match. CDR3 length: 15 amino acids. The V gene's germline CDR1 is SNHLY and CDR2 FYNNEI. CDR3 coding DNA: TGTGCCAGCAGCCGGGGACTAGCGGGAGTGAATGAGCAGTTCTTC. Its protein is CASSRGLAGVNEQFF.

The chain is built from TRBV18 and TRBJ2-2; 8 nucleotides line up with TRBD1. CDR1 KGHSH and CDR2 LQKENI come from the germline V gene. V was pared by 2 bases and J by 0 bases, with 8 bases of the junction left unmatched. The length of the CDR3 is 18 residues. The CDR3 DNA reads as TGTGCCAGCTCACCAAGACAGACACAGGGGGCGAACACCGGGGAGCTGTTTTTT. Encoded protein: CASSPRQTQGANTGELFF.

The rearrangement uses TRBV9 and TRBJ2-5, with 8 bases fitting TRBD2. V shed 4 bases, J shed 1 base, and the junction held 9 bases outside the gene matches. Germline loops: CDR1 SGDLS, CDR2 YYNGEE. This CDR3 region has 16 residues. CDR3 loop: CASSPGRTSIQETQYF. The CDR3 bases are TGTGCCAGCAGCCCAGGAAGGACTAGCATCCAAGAGACCCAGTACTTC.

This chain connects TRBV5-1 to TRBJ2-1; TRBD2 agrees at 13 bases. Looked up from germline, CDR1 is SGHRS and CDR2 is YFSETQ. V shed 2 bases and J 6 bases; nucleotides not matched to a gene: 5. The CDR3 is 16 residues long. The DNA for the CDR3 is TGCGCCAGCAGCTTTAGGACTAGCGGGAGCGGCAATGAGCAGTTCTTC. Its translation: CASSFRTSGSGNEQFF.